The source of this TCR beta chain is a study of response to subunit inactivated influenza vaccine. Between the trimmed V and J ends, which lost 6 bases and 6 bases, there was a span of 14 bases. The CDR3 is made up of 13 amino acids. In TCRdb, the RT-PCR reads were re-called with MiXCR into one record per CDR3 protein. There are some 480,000 distinct CDR3 sequences in the sample; roughly 9.7% occur only once, and approximately 12% lies in the top ten. This clonotype was counted a few times. Its antigen is still unknown. General study points: After each seasonal influenza vaccination, few new T cells are recruited, the authors suggested.

The chain combines TRBV12-3 or TRBV12-4 with TRBJ1-2, with D unresolved. The sequence came from a man aged 50-60 years who received an inactivated influenza vaccine. Material: PBMCs from blood, obtained about 40 days after vaccination. In nucleotides, the CDR3 is TGTGCCAGCAGATCCGGGGTTTCAGATGGCTACACCTTC. Protein: CASRSGVSDGYTF.